The next 30 T cell receptor beta chains were all read from a single sample in a study of blood T cells in healthy people across ages (dated by TCRdb to about 2015). Library preparation used 5' RACE. The sample was run on an Illumina HiSeq 2500. A second PCR of about 7 to 12 cycles was run with a J-beta primer mix and a sample-barcoded 5' primer. TCRdb took the public reads, trimmed them with fastp at Q25, ran MiXCR for clone calling and kept in-frame beta chains. CDR3 protein sequences are deduplicated, and each keeps its most common genes and DNA. The sample table lists some 860,000 distinct CDR3 sequences, roughly three fifths of them with a count of one. Around a quarter of the sample is taken by the ten largest. The sample was blood. Receptor source: a man between 35 and 55 years old in good health.

The chain combines TRBV14 with TRBJ2-1; D is possibly TRBD2 (5 bases). Germline V gives CDR1 SGHDN, CDR2 FVKESK. Deletions cut 0 bases from V and 9 bases from J, with 9 bases between. This CDR3 spans 13 amino acids. DNA for the CDR3: TGTGCCAGCAGCCAAGAGAGGGATAGTGAGCAGTTCTTC. It is translated as CASSQERDSEQFF.

This clonotype has just a few counts. The chain's CDR3 is CASSLGNGYYNEQFF. The CDR3 coding sequence is TGTGCCAGCAGCTTAGGTAATGGCTACTACAATGAGCAGTTCTTC. The rearrangement links TRBV7-9 to TRBJ2-1, with D unclear. CDR3 length: 15 residues. With 1 base removed from V and 3 bases from J, the gap between germline ends came to 10 bases. The germline CDR1 and CDR2 sequences are SEHNR and FQNEAQ (reference sequence).

There are a few counts of this clonotype. This chain uses TRBV20-1 with TRBJ1-2; 8 nucleotides agree with TRBD1. V was pared by 4 bases and J by 3 bases, with 4 bases of the junction left unmatched. Germline CDR1 DFQATT, CDR2 SNEGSKA (reference sequence). CDR3 length: 13 amino acids. The CDR3 sequence: CSATGQGDYGYTF. Written as DNA, the CDR3 is TGCAGTGCTACAGGACAGGGAGACTATGGCTACACCTTC.

This clonotype was seen more than once but under ten times. This chain uses TRBV20-1 with TRBJ2-7, with 10 nucleotides matching TRBD2. J lost 4 bases, V lost 0 bases, and 9 bases had no gene match. CDR3 length: 16 residues. Germline CDR1 reads DFQATT; CDR2 reads SNEGSKA (reference sequence). The CDR3 region has the DNA TGCAGTGCTAGAGATCGGCTAGCGGGAGCTTTATACGAGCAGTACTTC. Translation: CSARDRLAGALYEQYF.

A remark on this clonotype: A read error may be the cause here, since a much bigger clone is one base away. The gene calls are TRBV3-1 and TRBJ1-2; D is uncertain. Germline V gives CDR1 LGHDT, CDR2 YNNKEL (reference sequence). The CDR3 length is 14 residues. Here the CDR3 DNA reads TGTGCCAGCAGCCCACCGACGTCTAACAATGGCTACACCTTC. It yields the protein CASSPPTSNNGYTF.

The J gene is TRBJ1-4, the V gene TRBV7-2; 7 bases agree with TRBD1. The length of the CDR3 is 15 residues. The J segment lost 4 bases and the V segment lost 4 bases, leaving 6 bases of the junction unmatched. Looked up from germline, CDR1 is SGHTA and CDR2 is FQGNSA. CDR3 sequence (DNA): TGTGCCAGCAGCTCAGGACAGGCCTATAATGAAAAACTGTTTTTT. It is translated as CASSSGQAYNEKLFF.

V and J are TRBV29-1 and TRBJ2-5, with D perhaps matching TRBD1 or TRBD2 (5 bases each). This CDR3 is 14 amino acids long. V lost 2 bases to trimming and J lost 5 bases, with 15 bases between them. Germline V gene lookup returns CDR1 SQVTM and CDR2 ANQGSEA. The CDR3 is CSVESPGWDETQYF. DNA of the CDR3: TGCAGCGTTGAATCCCCGGGCTGGGACGAGACCCAGTACTTC.

The V gene is TRBV6-6, the J gene TRBJ2-3; TRBD2 matches 7 bases. CDR3 length equals 13 residues. The junction had 1 base not matched to a gene; V was cut back by 2 bases and J by 5 bases. Germline CDR1 and CDR2: MNHNY and SVGAGI (reference sequence). This CDR3 is CASSYQRGDTQYF. DNA for the CDR3: TGTGCCAGCAGTTACCAGCGGGGAGATACGCAGTATTTT.

The V call is TRBV15, the J call TRBJ2-4, with TRBD1 identical over 8 bases. The J call may be mistaken, given a closer DNA end match to TRBJ2-7. Germline V gene lookup returns CDR1 LNHNV and CDR2 YYDKDF (reference sequence). This CDR3 has 16 amino acids. CDR3 in amino acids: CATSGMTGANSYEQYF. In nucleotides, the CDR3 is TGTGCCACCAGCGGGATGACAGGGGCTAACTCCTACGAGCAGTACTTC.

The V and J genes are TRBV27 and TRBJ2-5; D is perhaps TRBD1 (6 bases). The CDR3 spans 15 residues. The V end lost 4 bases, the J end lost 0 bases, and 12 bases lay between the germline ends. CDR1 MNHEY and CDR2 SMNVEV come from the germline V gene (reference sequence). CDR3 nucleotides: TGTGCCAGCAGTTCTGTAAGGGGGAACCAAGAGACCCAGTACTTC. Translating gives CASSSVRGNQETQYF.

This clonotype was counted a few times. The DNA for the CDR3 is TGTGCCAGCAGTCCAGGACAGACAAAAAACATTCAGTACTTC. Protein: CASSPGQTKNIQYF. The chain has TRBV6-2 or TRBV6-3 and TRBJ2-4; possibly TRBD1 for D (6 bases). This CDR3 has 14 amino acids. V lost 5 bases, J lost 4 bases, and 12 bases lay in between. In germline, CDR1 is MNHEY, CDR2 SVGEGT.

V gene TRBV20-1 combines with J gene TRBJ2-7; tentative D call: TRBD1 (5 bases). The CDR3 length is 15 residues. Germline CDR1 reads DFQATT; CDR2 reads SNEGSKA (reference sequence). V lost 1 base, J lost 4 bases, and 17 bases lay in between. The CDR3 reads CSARGTPRVGYEQYF. The CDR3 DNA is TGCAGTGCTAGAGGGACACCAAGGGTGGGTTACGAGCAGTACTTC.

The rearrangement joins TRBV12-3 or TRBV12-4 to TRBJ1-2; the D gene is possibly TRBD1 (5 bases). V lost 2 bases, J lost 4 bases, and 11 bases lay in between. The length of the CDR3 is 14 residues. The CDR3 nucleotides are TGTGCCAGCAGTTTATCAGGGTTCGCCTATGGCTACACCTTC. Residues: CASSLSGFAYGYTF.

CDR3 amino acids: CASSNPGQGNTEAFF. As DNA, the CDR3 is TGTGCCAGCAGCAACCCGGGACAGGGGAACACTGAAGCTTTCTTT. The chain employs TRBV5-5 and TRBJ1-1, with 9 bases matching TRBD1. The CDR3 covers 15 residues. CDR1 SGHKS and CDR2 YYEKEE come from the germline V gene (reference sequence). V was pared by 4 bases and J by 1 base, with 5 bases of the junction left unmatched. Complete variable domain (other parts from reference TRBV5-5 and TRBJ1-1): DAGVTQSPTHLIKTRGQQVTLRCSPISGHKSVSWYQQVLGQGPQFIFQYYEKEERGRGNFPDRFSARQFPNYSSELNVNALLLGDSALYLCASSNPGQGNTEAFFGQGTRLTVV.

This clonotype was seen at least ten times. The CDR3 DNA follows: TGCGCCAGCAGGGTCGGGACCACCCCTAACTATGGCTACACCTTC. Translated, it gives CASRVGTTPNYGYTF. The chain joins TRBV5-1 to TRBJ1-2; maybe TRBD1 (5 bases). Germline V gene lookup returns CDR1 SGHRS and CDR2 YFSETQ. The CDR3 contains 15 residues. V was shortened by 5 bases and J by 0 bases, with 14 bases between the two germline ends.

V and J are TRBV10-3 and TRBJ1-1; 7 nucleotides agree with TRBD1. J gave up 5 bases and V 6 bases, and 6 bases lay outside the gene matches. The CDR3 has 13 residues. Germline CDR1 is ENHRY and CDR2 is SYGVKD. The CDR3 here is CAIREGAETEAFF. The CDR3 region has the DNA TGTGCCATCAGGGAGGGGGCAGAGACTGAAGCTTTCTTT.

The chain carries TRBV11-2 and TRBJ2-3; no clear D. V lost 3 bases, J lost 6 bases, and 7 bases lay in between. The germline V gene encodes CDR1 SGHAT and CDR2 FQNNGV. This CDR3 is built from 12 residues. The CDR3 region has the DNA TGTGCCAGCAGCTTCTTGGAGGATACGCAGTATTTT. Translating gives CASSFLEDTQYF.

The rearrangement joins TRBV21-1 to TRBJ2-5; the table gives TRBD2 as D, unverified against the DNA. The last part of the DNA fits TRBJ2-7 better; the J call may be wrong. TRBV21-1 corresponds to a pseudogene. The CDR3 has 19 amino acids. The CDR3 region is CASSPGGTSGSPGFYEQYF. The CDR3 DNA is TGTGCCAGCAGTCCAGGGGGGACTAGCGGCTCCCCAGGTTTCTACGAGCAGTACTTC.

V and J are TRBV3-1 and TRBJ2-3, with TRBD2 as a possible D gene (6 bases). Germline loops: CDR1 LGHDT, CDR2 YNNKEL (reference sequence). V was trimmed by 0 bases and J by 1 base, leaving 11 bases between them. This CDR3 region has 16 residues. Here the CDR3 DNA reads TGTGCCAGCAGCCAAGATCTCGGCGGGGGCACAGATACGCAGTATTTT. It encodes CASSQDLGGGTDTQYF.

V gene TRBV7-2 combines with J gene TRBJ2-1, with 9 bases identical to TRBD1. This CDR3 contains 14 residues. Germline values: CDR1 SGHTA, CDR2 FQGNSA. V lost 1 base to trimming and J lost 9 bases; unmatched junction nucleotides: 4. The CDR3 nucleotides read TGTGCCAGCAGCTTAGAGGGACAGGGCTTTGAGCAGTTCTTC. Its translation: CASSLEGQGFEQFF.

The table lists this clonotype with a few counts. CDR3 sequence reads: CASNLGASGSLDTQYF. The CDR3 DNA is TGCGCCAGCAACTTAGGGGCTAGCGGGAGTTTGGATACGCAGTATTTT. The V gene is TRBV5-1, the J gene TRBJ2-3; TRBD2 matches 10 bases. This CDR3 is 16 amino acids long. The V and J ends lost 6 bases and 6 bases, in that order; junction bases with no gene match: 13. The germline gives CDR1 SGHRS, CDR2 YFSETQ.

The chain combines TRBV5-1 with TRBJ1-5, with a tentative D call TRBD1 (6 bases). V was pared by 0 bases and J by 8 bases, with 9 bases between. The CDR3 runs 13 residues. Germline V gene data show CDR1 as SGHRS and CDR2 as YFSETQ. In DNA, the CDR3 is TGCGCCAGCAGCTTGGAGGGGGACAAGCCCCAGCATTTT. Translation gives CASSLEGDKPQHF.

This clonotype was observed a single time. The chain employs TRBV9 and TRBJ2-3, with 10 bases that match TRBD2. CDR3 length: 16 residues. The V and J ends lost 6 bases and 2 bases, in that order; junction bases with no gene match: 9. The germline V gene has CDR1 SGDLS and CDR2 YYNGEE. The CDR3 nucleotides are TGTGCCAGCACGGGGGGTAGCGGGGGGCCCACAGATACGCAGTATTTT. Its protein is CASTGGSGGPTDTQYF.

This chain joins TRBV28 and TRBJ2-7, with 7 bases matching TRBD1. Germline CDR1 and CDR2: MDHEN and SYDVKM. The CDR3 runs to 15 residues. Trimming took 5 bases from V and 1 from J; bases not matched to a gene: 8. The CDR3 DNA is TGTGCCAGCAGTCTCCGACAGGGATCATCCTACGAGCAGTACTTC. It yields the protein CASSLRQGSSYEQYF.

The rearrangement joins TRBV10-3 to TRBJ2-7; D might be TRBD1 (6 bases). This CDR3 region has 13 residues. Trimming left V 6 bases short and J 1 base short, with 10 bases between. In germline, CDR1 is ENHRY, CDR2 SYGVKD. CDR3 sequence reads: CAISSGQSYEQYF. The CDR3 nucleotides are TGTGCCATCAGCTCCGGACAGTCCTACGAGCAGTACTTC.

The chain couples TRBV7-9 to TRBJ2-7; TRBD1 might be the D (5 bases). CDR3 size: 15 residues. CDR1 is SEHNR, CDR2 FQNEAQ, per germline (reference sequence). Trimming removed 2 bases from V and 7 bases from J, with 18 bases in between. CDR3 sequence reads: CASSLLDTPSNEQYF. The CDR3 DNA reads as TGTGCCAGCAGCTTACTGGACACCCCATCCAATGAGCAGTACTTC.

The chain uses TRBV20-1 and TRBJ2-3, with D hard to call. CDR1 and CDR2 from the germline V gene are DFQATT and SNEGSKA (reference sequence). This CDR3 has 13 residues. V lost 1 base and J lost 1, with 6 bases in between. This chain's CDR3 is CSARVQGTDTQYF. In DNA form, the CDR3 reads TGCAGTGCTAGAGTTCAGGGCACAGATACGCAGTATTTT.

The genes are TRBV18 and TRBJ2-7, with D perhaps assigned TRBD1 or TRBD2 (5 bases each). The length of the CDR3 is 15 residues. CDR1 is KGHSH and CDR2 is LQKENI in the germline V gene. Deletions cut 1 base from V and 0 bases from J, with 10 bases between. The CDR3: CASSPLPGTSYEQYF. The CDR3 bases are TGTGCCAGCTCACCACTGCCAGGGACCTCCTACGAGCAGTACTTC.

The gene calls are TRBV27 and TRBJ2-1; D gene unclear. The J call may be incorrect, as the DNA end agrees better with TRBJ2-7. Germline lookup yields CDR1 MNHEY and CDR2 SMNVEV (reference sequence). There are 16 residues in the CDR3. The CDR3 here is CASSTALLGSYNEQYF. The CDR3, as DNA: TGTGCCAGCAGTACCGCTCTGTTGGGGTCCTACAATGAGCAGTACTTC.

The rearrangement links TRBV20-1 to TRBJ1-1; D might be TRBD1 (6 bases). The CDR3 covers 14 residues. Germline loops: CDR1 DFQATT, CDR2 SNEGSKA (reference sequence). V was cut by 3 bases and J by 3 bases, with 14 bases left in between. CDR3 nucleotides: TGCAGTGCTAGGTACGGGGGCGCGGACACTGAAGCTTTCTTT. Protein product: CSARYGGADTEAFF.